These T cell receptor beta chains were read from a single sample in a study of beta chain features in type 1 diabetes. Generated by immunoSEQ multiplex PCR, the TCRdb table keeps only in-frame clones and is missing some. The table lists about 140,000 clones, around 9.3% of them singletons. Sequencing was carried out using naive CD4+ T cells from blood. These receptors all come from a man between 18 and 29 years old in good health. CDR3s include the opening cysteine and the closing phenylalanine or tryptophan. D genes are given only for firm matches. Some rows mark clone size as missing; the rest say once, few, many or name a class of expanded clone.

len	v_gene	d_gene	j_gene	abundance	CDR3aa	CDR3nt
14	TRBV7-8	NA	TRBJ2-1	few	CASSAADSYNEQFF	TGTGCCAGCAGCGCGGCAGACTCCTACAATGAGCAGTTCTTC
15	TRBV2	NA	TRBJ1-4	few	CASTPAGAVNEKLFF	TGTGCCAGCACTCCGGCAGGGGCTGTTAATGAAAAACTGTTTTTT
15	TRBV9	NA	TRBJ1-2	NA	CASSVDQGLLGGYTF	TGTGCCAGCAGCGTAGATCAGGGCCTATTGGGGGGCTACACCTTC
14	TRBV11-2	TRBD1	TRBJ2-7	NA	CASSWGTEAYEQYF	TGTGCCAGCAGCTGGGGGACAGAGGCCTACGAGCAGTACTTC
16	TRBV5-1	TRBD1	TRBJ1-6	few	CASSLALGQGNSPLHF	TGCGCCAGCAGCTTGGCGCTTGGACAGGGTAATTCACCCCTCCACTTT
14	TRBV7-2	NA	TRBJ1-2	few	CASSLALGPFGYTF	TGTGCCAGCAGCTTAGCGTTGGGGCCTTTTGGCTACACCTTC
13	TRBV5-1	NA	TRBJ2-4	many	CASTAGAGNIQYF	TGCGCCAGCACCGCGGGGGCGGGAAACATTCAGTACTTC
15	TRBV4-1	TRBD2	TRBJ2-1	few	CASSQTPASGGEQFF	TGCGCCAGCAGCCAAACCCCCGCTAGCGGGGGGGAGCAGTTCTTC
15	TRBV4-2	TRBD1	TRBJ2-7	few	CASSQEADRGREQYF	TGTGCCAGCAGCCAAGAAGCGGACAGGGGTCGGGAGCAGTACTTC
19	TRBV7-9	TRBD1	TRBJ1-3	NA	CASSRSFELFLGQANTIYF	TGTGCCAGCAGCCGGTCATTTGAACTCTTTTTGGGACAGGCAAACACCATATATTTT
14	TRBV5-1	TRBD2	TRBJ2-5	few	CASRPTSGEETQYF	TGCGCCAGCAGACCGACTAGCGGGGAAGAGACCCAGTACTTC
14	TRBV6-5	TRBD1	TRBJ1-1	few	CASRPGQGSTEAFF	TGTGCCAGCAGGCCCGGACAGGGGAGCACTGAAGCTTTCTTT
14	TRBV5-1	TRBD1	TRBJ2-5	NA	CASSPGQGQETQYF	TGCGCCAGCAGCCCCGGACAGGGTCAAGAGACCCAGTACTTC
13	TRBV28	NA	TRBJ1-2	NA	CASSPNRFGGYTF	TGTGCCAGCAGCCCTAACAGGTTCGGTGGCTACACCTTC
14	TRBV7-9	NA	TRBJ1-5	few	CASSLESGNQPQHF	TGTGCCAGCAGCTTAGAGTCGGGCAATCAGCCCCAGCATTTT
17	TRBV27	TRBD2	TRBJ2-2	once	CASSGLAGGTNTGELFF	TGTGCCAGCTCGGGACTAGCGGGGGGGACGAACACCGGGGAGCTGTTTTTT
16	TRBV18	NA	TRBJ1-5	few	CASSALEGLGNQPQHF	TGTGCCAGCTCAGCACTAGAGGGTTTAGGCAATCAGCCCCAGCATTTT
14	TRBV7-9	TRBD2	TRBJ2-1	NA	CASSPGGSYNEQFF	TGTGCCAGCAGCCCGGGGGGGTCCTACAATGAGCAGTTCTTC
17	TRBV7-2	TRBD1	TRBJ2-3	few	CASSTRKGTGKQDTQYF	TGTGCCAGCAGCACACGAAAAGGGACAGGGAAACAAGATACGCAGTATTTT
16	TRBV7-2	TRBD2	TRBJ2-1	few	CASSWTSGGGDWEQFF	TGTGCCAGCAGCTGGACTAGCGGGGGAGGGGATTGGGAGCAGTTCTTC
14	TRBV7-6	TRBD1	TRBJ1-2	many	CASSPGQGNYGYTF	TGTGCCAGCAGCCCCGGACAGGGCAACTATGGCTACACCTTC
14	TRBV18	TRBD1	TRBJ2-7	few	CASSYGQASYEQYF	TGTGCCAGCTCTTACGGACAGGCCTCCTACGAGCAGTACTTC
11	TRBV29-1	NA	TRBJ2-7	NA	CSVGGGVEQYF	TGCAGCGTGGGGGGTGGGGTCGAGCAGTACTTC
14	TRBV10-3	TRBD1	TRBJ1-1	NA	CAIRGQGMNTEAFF	TGTGCCATCAGAGGACAGGGGATGAACACTGAAGCTTTCTTT
14	TRBV13	TRBD1	TRBJ2-7	few	CASIRTGGLDEQYF	TGTGCCAGCATCCGGACAGGGGGCCTGGACGAGCAGTACTTC
16	TRBV4-3	TRBD2	TRBJ2-3	few	CASSQDPAGVLDTQYF	TGCGCCAGCAGCCAAGATCCAGCGGGGGTCCTAGATACGCAGTATTTT
14	TRBV28	NA	TRBJ2-7	few	CASIRGTATYEQYF	TGTGCCAGCATCCGGGGGACCGCTACCTACGAGCAGTACTTC
16	TRBV18	TRBD1	TRBJ2-1	NA	CASSPRTGDLEDEQFF	TGTGCCAGCTCACCACGGACAGGGGATCTTGAGGATGAGCAGTTCTTC
16	TRBV5-5	NA	TRBJ1-5	few	CASSLTGGGSNQPQHF	TGTGCCAGCAGCTTGACGGGGGGCGGTAGCAATCAGCCCCAGCATTTT
14	TRBV27	TRBD1	TRBJ1-5	NA	CASSLRTGNQPQHF	TGTGCCAGCAGTTTACGGACAGGGAATCAGCCCCAGCATTTT
14	TRBV5-4	TRBD2	TRBJ2-7	NA	CASSPGGVTYEQYF	TGTGCCAGCAGCCCGGGGGGGGTTACCTACGAGCAGTACTTC
12	TRBV30	NA	TRBJ2-1	few	CAWSSGEGEQFF	TGTGCCTGGAGTTCAGGGGAGGGTGAGCAGTTCTTC
15	TRBV28	TRBD1	TRBJ2-2	NA	CASSIRQGAAGELFF	TGTGCCAGCAGTATCCGACAGGGGGCTGCCGGGGAGCTGTTTTTT
15	TRBV5-6	NA	TRBJ1-6	NA	CASSFLGRGYSPLHF	TGTGCCAGCAGCTTTCTAGGGAGGGGTTATTCACCCCTCCACTTT
14	TRBV10-3	TRBD2	TRBJ2-7	many	CAIMASGEAYEQYF	TGTGCCATCATGGCTAGCGGGGAAGCCTACGAGCAGTACTTC
16	TRBV27	TRBD1	TRBJ1-5	NA	CASSPDMDRGLQPQHF	TGTGCCAGCAGTCCAGATATGGACAGGGGGCTTCAGCCCCAGCATTTT
16	TRBV13	TRBD2	TRBJ2-1	NA	CASSPVRGGSYNEQFF	TGTGCCAGCAGCCCCGTGCGGGGGGGCTCCTACAATGAGCAGTTCTTC
15	TRBV2	TRBD1	TRBJ1-5	few	CASRGQSLLNQPQHF	TGTGCCAGCAGGGGACAGAGTCTGTTGAATCAGCCCCAGCATTTT
14	TRBV30	NA	TRBJ2-7	few	CAWTPSDRSYEQYF	TGTGCCTGGACCCCATCGGACAGATCCTACGAGCAGTACTTC
16	TRBV10-3	NA	TRBJ2-7	few	CAISGGTDDRAYEQYF	TGTGCCATCAGCGGCGGGACAGACGACCGGGCCTACGAGCAGTACTTC
12	TRBV7-9	NA	TRBJ2-1	many	CASSTQGNEQFF	TGTGCCAGCAGCACACAGGGCAATGAGCAGTTCTTC
15	TRBV4-2	NA	TRBJ2-3	few	CASSQGGGLLDTQYF	TGTGCCAGCAGCCAGGGCGGGGGCCTTTTGGATACGCAGTATTTT
11	TRBV30	NA	TRBJ2-7	many	CAWGSSREQYF	TGTGCCTGGGGCTCTAGCCGCGAGCAGTACTTC
14	TRBV7-9	TRBD1	TRBJ2-1	few	CASLQGAAYNEQFF	TGTGCCAGCTTACAGGGGGCGGCCTACAATGAGCAGTTCTTC
15	TRBV11-3	NA	TRBJ2-3	NA	CASSLRQGSTDTQYF	TGTGCCAGCAGCTTAAGGCAGGGATCCACAGATACGCAGTATTTT
18	TRBV11-2	TRBD2	TRBJ2-5	NA	CATGGRNPSGGSMETQYF	TGTGCCACCGGAGGACGGAACCCTAGCGGGGGGAGCATGGAGACCCAGTACTTC
14	TRBV6-6	TRBD1	TRBJ1-2	NA	CASSPDQGVGGYTF	TGTGCCAGCAGCCCGGACCAGGGGGTGGGGGGCTACACCTTC
15	TRBV7-2	TRBD1	TRBJ1-6	NA	CASSIPTGGNSPLHF	TGTGCCAGCAGCATCCCGACAGGGGGTAATTCACCCCTCCACTTT
12	TRBV7-9	NA	TRBJ2-7	few	CASSLKGYEQYF	TGTGCCAGCAGCTTAAAGGGGTACGAGCAGTACTTC
14	TRBV30	NA	TRBJ2-5	NA	CAWSVGPAQETQYF	TGTGCCTGGAGTGTGGGGCCTGCCCAAGAGACCCAGTACTTC
15	TRBV28	TRBD1	TRBJ2-7	NA	CASSSPGQGEDEQYF	TGTGCCAGCAGTTCCCCGGGACAGGGGGAGGACGAGCAGTACTTC
15	TRBV28	NA	TRBJ1-2	few	CASSSGTPTSGGYTF	TGTGCCAGCAGCTCCGGGACTCCGACTTCGGGTGGCTACACCTTC
13	TRBV5-4	NA	TRBJ1-2	NA	CASSQDPGDGYTF	TGTGCCAGCAGCCAAGATCCAGGGGACGGCTACACCTTC
15	TRBV5-4	TRBD1	TRBJ2-1	few	CASNRGLGYDNEQFF	TGTGCCAGCAACAGGGGTTTGGGATATGACAATGAGCAGTTCTTC